A selection of T cell receptor beta chains follows, all from one sample in a study of T cells in Graves' hyperthyroidism and ophthalmopathy. TCRdb re-called the multiplex PCR reads through MiXCR, storing one row per CDR3 protein. The profile covers nearly 250,000 distinct CDR3 sequences, with roughly 15% appearing a single time and around 28% taken by the ten largest. The sample was blood. These TCRs come from a young woman with Graves' ophthalmopathy. Both conserved end residues are part of each CDR3. Expanded clones are given a class, and other clones once, few, many or no size at all.

v_call	j_call	clone_size	cdr3_aa
TRBV20-1	TRBJ2-7	many	CSASYVRGEQYF
TRBV28	TRBJ1-3	many	CASSFPGQISGNTIYF
TRBV27	TRBJ2-2	many	CASSLLAATMVGELFF
TRBV3-1	TRBJ1-2	many	CASTRTGYGYTF
TRBV10-3	TRBJ2-7	NA	CATGNLRTGTYEQYF
TRBV13	TRBJ2-1	many	CASSFGTSGANNEQFF
TRBV7-9	TRBJ2-2	NA	CASSLARGPGTGELFF
TRBV7-3	TRBJ2-1	many	CASSLGGATYNEQFF
TRBV29-1	TRBJ2-2	many	CSVGGMYTGELFF
TRBV3-1	TRBJ2-7	many	CASSQGPRSYEQYF
TRBV4-1	TRBJ2-2	few	CASSQDLGGGTGELFF
TRBV28	TRBJ1-2	many	CASSQIRAGGYTF
TRBV4-3	TRBJ2-3	NA	CASSQAPSGTDTQYF
TRBV6-1	TRBJ2-1	many	CASYIPLGTRIVDEQFF
TRBV6-2/TRBV6-3	TRBJ1-4	many	CASSYSRRGVKLFF
TRBV24-1	TRBJ2-1	many	CATRDRPYNEQFF